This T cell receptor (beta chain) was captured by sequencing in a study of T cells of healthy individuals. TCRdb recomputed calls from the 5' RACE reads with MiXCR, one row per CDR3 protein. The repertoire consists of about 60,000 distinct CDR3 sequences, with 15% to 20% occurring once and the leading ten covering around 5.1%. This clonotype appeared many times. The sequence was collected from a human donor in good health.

This chain's CDR3 is CASSQVRGGRGEEKLFF. For the CDR3, the DNA is TGCGCCAGCAGCCAAGTACGAGGGGGCAGGGGTGAAGAAAAACTGTTTTTT. V usage is TRBV4-1 and J usage is TRBJ1-4; 7 bases match TRBD1. In germline, CDR1 is MGHRA, CDR2 YSYEKL. This CDR3 region has 17 residues. The V segment lost 1 base and the J segment 8 bases; nucleotides outside the gene matches: 13.